The entry below describes one T cell receptor beta chain. Its specificity is unknown. 13 Jbeta primers and 60 Vbeta primers were used for the PCR. Libraries were prepared by immunoSEQ multiplex PCR; TCRdb keeps only in-frame clonotypes and omits some of them. The table shows under 200,000 clones, with about three quarters occurring only once. This entry belongs to a study of cytomegalovirus exposure and HLA in healthy donors. Regarding the study as a whole: A later analysis found TCR association rates differed by HLA locus, highest for DRB1 and lowest for HLA-C. Excluded were some V segments that proved indistinguishable, including TRBV6-2 and TRBV6-3. Across all donors, roughly uniform sequencing depth was an assumption of the presence/absence analyses. Further analysis, carried out later, found HLA-associated TCR beta chains more clonally expanded than equally common other chains.

Germline CDR1 and CDR2: MNHNY and SVGAGI (reference sequence). The CDR3 contains 15 residues. With V trimmed by 6 bases and J by 5 bases, 12 bases remained unmatched. The receptor was isolated from a man in his forties in good health and CMV-seronegative. Sequenced: PBMCs. The chain joins TRBV6-6 to TRBJ2-7; 8 bases are shared with TRBD1. In nucleotides, the CDR3 is TGTGCCAGCAGCTTCTCCGGGGACAGGTTCCACGAGCAGTACTTC. This gives the protein CASSFSGDRFHEQYF.